Presented here are 25 T cell receptor beta chains from one specimen sequenced in a study of blood T cell repertoires in COVID-19. The method was immunoSEQ multiplex PCR; TCRdb's version includes in-frame clones alone and lacks a portion of them. Of over 150,000 clones listed, approximately 88% are singletons. The sample comprised peripheral blood. These receptors were obtained from a woman aged 55 to 70 with acute or convalescent COVID-19.

V gene TRBV6-6 combines with J gene TRBJ1-5; weak D call: TRBD1 (5 bases). Germline CDR1 reads MNHNY; CDR2 reads SVGAGI (reference sequence). The CDR3 is 14 amino acids. Trimming took off 6 bases at V and 0 bases at J, with 9 bases between the two ends. DNA of the CDR3: TGTGCCAGCAGGACAGAGCTTAGCAATCAGCCCCAGCATTTT. Translated: CASRTELSNQPQHF.

The V call is TRBV2, the J call TRBJ2-3; 10 bases map to TRBD2. The ends lost 4 bases at V and 1 base at J; junction bases unmatched: 5. The CDR3 sequence is 16 residues long. Looked up from germline, CDR1 is SNHLY and CDR2 is FYNNEI. The CDR3 is CASSVERGGRTDTQYF. In nucleotides, the CDR3 is TGTGCCAGCAGTGTTGAGCGGGGGGGCCGCACAGATACGCAGTATTTT.

The chain recombines TRBV28 with TRBJ1-2, with 12 positions matching TRBD1. The germline V gene encodes CDR1 MDHEN and CDR2 SYDVKM. V trimming: 5 bases; J trimming: 5 bases; junction bases outside the gene matches: 6. This CDR3 has 15 residues. CDR3 in DNA: TGTGCCAGCAGTCCCATGGGACAGGGGGCATATGGCTACACCTTC. It yields the protein CASSPMGQGAYGYTF.

This clone was counted only a few times. V is TRBV11-3 and J is TRBJ2-7; maybe TRBD2 (5 bases). V was shortened by 5 bases and J by 6 bases, with 14 bases between the two germline ends. Germline-derived CDR1 and CDR2 are SGHNT and YENEEA. CDR3 length equals 13 residues. The CDR3 bases are TGTGCCAGCAGCCTCAGAGGGTCACGCGAGCAGTACTTC. It encodes CASSLRGSREQYF.

The J gene is TRBJ1-1, the V gene TRBV7-8, with D unclear. This CDR3 has 13 residues. The V gene's germline CDR1 is SGHVS and CDR2 FQNEAQ. Trimming left V 4 bases short and J 3 bases short, with 9 bases between. Here the CDR3 reads CASSSAGYTEAFF. The CDR3, as DNA: TGTGCCAGCAGCTCCGCGGGGTACACTGAAGCTTTCTTT.

The chain links TRBV7-3 to TRBJ1-1; 7 bases match TRBD1. In germline, CDR1 is SGHTA, CDR2 FQGTGA. The ends lost 5 bases at V and 5 bases at J; junction bases unmatched: 11. The CDR3 length is 15 residues. The CDR3 is CASSQTGPGSTEAFF. CDR3 bases: TGTGCCAGCAGCCAGACAGGGCCGGGATCGACTGAAGCTTTCTTT.

This clone occurred once. The chain recombines TRBV4-3 with TRBJ2-4; 10 positions agree with TRBD1. This CDR3 has 17 residues. V was clipped by 0 bases and J by 5 bases; unmatched bases: 7. The germline V gene has CDR1 LGHNA and CDR2 YSLEER. The CDR3 spells CASSQDPGQGVQNIQYF. The DNA for the CDR3 is TGCGCCAGCAGCCAAGATCCCGGACAGGGGGTTCAAAACATTCAGTACTTC.

The chain joins TRBV5-1 to TRBJ2-2; 7 nucleotides match TRBD1. The CDR3 extends over 13 amino acids. Germline-derived CDR1 and CDR2 are SGHRS and YFSETQ. After removal of 5 bases from V and 4 bases from J, the junction contained 2 bases not matched to a gene. CDR3 loop: CASSNRGTGELFF. The CDR3 DNA is TGCGCCAGCAGTAACAGGGGCACCGGGGAGCTGTTTTTT.

This rearrangement joins TRBV6-5 to TRBJ1-1; the D gene is possibly TRBD1 (5 bases). Germline loops: CDR1 MNHEY, CDR2 SVGAGI. The CDR3 is 13 residues long. Trimming removed 1 base at V and 6 bases at J, with 9 bases between. CDR3 protein: CASSYFGGSEAFF. Written as DNA, the CDR3 is TGTGCCAGCAGTTACTTCGGGGGGTCTGAAGCTTTCTTT.

The DNA for the CDR3 is TGTGCCAGCAGGCGAACAGGGAGCTACACTGAAGCTTTCTTT. This gives the protein CASRRTGSYTEAFF. This chain joins TRBV7-2 and TRBJ1-1; tentative D call: TRBD1 (6 bases). Deletions cut 6 bases from V and 3 bases from J, with 14 bases between. The germline gives CDR1 SGHTA, CDR2 FQGNSA. The length of the CDR3 is 14 residues.

The CDR3 coding sequence is TGCAGTGCTAGTATCTCAGGGCGAAATCAGCCCCAGCATTTT. Amino acid sequence: CSASISGRNQPQHF. The genes are TRBV20-1 and TRBJ1-5; weak D call: TRBD1 (5 bases). Trimming stripped 3 bases from V and 4 bases from J, with 13 bases between. Germline V gives CDR1 DFQATT, CDR2 SNEGSKA (reference sequence). The CDR3 contains 14 residues.

V usage is TRBV9 and J usage is TRBJ1-6; D perhaps matches TRBD1 (5 bases). Germline CDR1 and CDR2: SGDLS and YYNGEE. V was shortened by 2 bases and J by 7 bases, with 16 bases between the two germline ends. CDR3 length: 16 amino acids. CDR3 in DNA: TGTGCCAGCAGCGTCGGCAGGGAAATTCGAAATTCACCCCTCCACTTT. Translating gives CASSVGREIRNSPLHF.

The chain is built from TRBV6-6 and TRBJ2-1; tentative D call: TRBD1 (5 bases). The germline gives CDR1 MNHNY, CDR2 SVGAGI (reference sequence). The CDR3 consists of 13 residues. V was pared by 5 bases and J by 5 bases, with 10 bases between. The CDR3 sequence: CASSLQGHNEQFF. CDR3 DNA sequence: TGTGCCAGCAGTCTCCAGGGTCACAATGAGCAGTTCTTC.

The chain carries TRBV6-4 and TRBJ2-2, with D perhaps TRBD1 (5 bases). Trimming took 2 bases from V and 3 from J, leaving 7 bases between them. The germline CDR1 and CDR2 sequences are MRHNA and SNTAGT. The CDR3 is 14 residues long. CDR3 in amino acids: CASSDRGYTGELFF. CDR3 sequence (DNA): TGTGCCAGCAGTGACAGGGGTTACACCGGGGAGCTGTTTTTT.

The sample holds a few counts of this clone. The chain employs TRBV28 and TRBJ1-2, with 9 positions matching TRBD1. The ends lost 3 bases at V and 5 bases at J; junction bases unmatched: 7. The CDR3 covers 15 residues. Germline V lookup: CDR1 MDHEN, CDR2 SYDVKM. The CDR3 spells CASSLWTGETYGYTF. CDR3 bases: TGTGCCAGCAGTTTGTGGACAGGGGAGACTTATGGCTACACCTTC.

V gene TRBV6-5 combines with J gene TRBJ1-3, with D hard to call. V was cut by 9 bases and J by 0 bases, with 12 bases left in between. CDR1 and CDR2 (germline): MNHEY, SVGAGI. The CDR3 is 14 residues long. CDR3 bases: TGTGCCAGTTTAACAGACCTCTCTGGAAACACCATATATTTT. Translating gives CASLTDLSGNTIYF.

V is TRBV12-3 or TRBV12-4 and J is TRBJ1-4, with 8 bases matching TRBD1. J lost 10 bases, V lost 6 bases, and 7 bases had no gene match. This CDR3 is built from 13 residues. The CDR3 loop reads CASSRTGTGKLFF. The CDR3, as DNA: TGTGCCAGCAGCCGAACAGGGACAGGAAAACTGTTTTTT.

This clone has just one count. The genes are TRBV7-6 and TRBJ2-1, with D maybe TRBD2 (6 bases). Trimming shortened V by 6 bases and J by 2 bases, and 11 bases separated the two germline ends. The CDR3 is 14 residues long. The germline V gene encodes CDR1 SGHVS and CDR2 FNYEAQ. The CDR3 reads CASRHGGTYNEQFF. In DNA, the CDR3 is TGTGCCAGCAGACATGGGGGGACCTACAATGAGCAGTTCTTC. The entire variable domain, with the rest obtained from reference TRBV7-6 and TRBJ2-1, is as follows: GAGVSQSPRYKVTKRGQDVALRCDPISGHVSLYWYRQALGQGPEFLTYFNYEAQQDKSGLPNDRFSAERPEGSISTLTIQRTEQRDSAMYRCASRHGGTYNEQFFGPGTRLTVL.

V is TRBV6-6 and J is TRBJ1-4; TRBD1 matches 9 bases. The V gene end was trimmed by 4 bases and the J gene end by 8 bases; junction bases not matched to a gene: 5. This CDR3 region has 14 residues. CDR1 and CDR2 from the germline V gene are MNHNY and SVGAGI (reference sequence). Written as DNA, the CDR3 is TGTGCCAGCAGTTCCGCGACAGGGGGAGAAAAACTGTTTTTT. Translating it yields CASSSATGGEKLFF.

The chain is built from TRBV19 and TRBJ2-2; 10 nucleotides match TRBD1. V gave up 3 bases and J gave up 9 bases; unmatched junction bases: 13. Per germline, CDR1 LNHDA and CDR2 SQIVND (reference sequence). The CDR3 loop spans 17 amino acids. The CDR3 sequence is CASSIPLTGGSPWELFF. CDR3 in DNA: TGTGCCAGTAGTATCCCCCTGACAGGGGGCTCTCCTTGGGAGCTGTTTTTT.

The chain is built from TRBV11-1 and TRBJ2-7, with D possibly matching TRBD1 (6 bases). CDR3 size: 15 residues. The V end lost 3 bases, the J end lost 2 bases, and 14 bases lay between the germline ends. Germline-derived CDR1 and CDR2 are SGHAT and FQDESV (reference sequence). The CDR3 DNA sequence: TGTGCCAGCAGCTTCCTCCTCGGACAGACCTACGAGCAGTACTTC. Its translation is CASSFLLGQTYEQYF.

The genes are TRBV11-2 and TRBJ2-5, with D tentatively TRBD2 (5 bases). The CDR3 totals 12 residues. With 5 bases removed from V and 10 bases from J, the gap between germline ends came to 14 bases. Germline V gene lookup returns CDR1 SGHAT and CDR2 FQNNGV. The CDR3 is CASSPVIGDQYF. CDR3 sequence (DNA): TGTGCCAGCAGCCCGGTTATCGGGGACCAGTACTTC.

V usage is TRBV24-1 and J usage is TRBJ2-1; 13 positions match TRBD2. The CDR3 contains 16 residues. Germline values: CDR1 KGHDR, CDR2 SFDVKD. V shed 4 bases, J shed 8 bases, and the junction held 7 bases outside the gene matches. CDR3 loop: CATSDQLAGGPHEQFF. CDR3 nucleotides: TGTGCCACCAGTGACCAACTAGCGGGGGGGCCCCATGAGCAGTTCTTC.

The chain links TRBV6-5 to TRBJ2-1, with D unresolved. Trimming pared 0 bases from V and 9 bases from J, leaving 6 bases between. There are 12 residues in the CDR3. Germline V gene lookup returns CDR1 MNHEY and CDR2 SVGAGI. The CDR3 is CASSYSRGEQFF. CDR3 sequence (DNA): TGTGCCAGCAGTTACTCCCGCGGTGAGCAGTTCTTC.

The gene calls are TRBV4-3 and TRBJ2-2; 9 bases align to TRBD1. CDR3 length equals 15 residues. J was trimmed by 3 bases and V by 3 bases; bases with no gene match: 2. Germline V gives CDR1 LGHNA, CDR2 YSLEER. The CDR3 protein is CASSQRTGDTGELFF. CDR3 bases: TGCGCCAGCAGCCAGAGGACAGGGGACACCGGGGAGCTGTTTTTT.